A single T cell receptor beta chain is shown here with its context. The antigen is undetermined. The data are from a study of T cell repertoires in aging, cancer and after chemotherapy. Trimming cost V 5 bases and J 2 bases; bases outside gene matches: 2. The CDR3 sequence is 14 residues long. CDR1 is LNHDA, CDR2 SQIVND, per germline (reference sequence). Study results and caveats: In cancer patients, declining TCR diversity with age involved lost richness and lost evenness.

TRB rearrangements spanning V, D and J were amplified using mixed TRB-A/B primers. TCRdb re-called the multiplex PCR reads through MiXCR, storing one row per CDR3 protein. The data show roughly 15,000 distinct CDR3 sequences, 50% seen once. TCR beta rearrangements were amplified from peripheral blood genomic DNA. This chain joins TRBV19 and TRBJ2-7, with 11 positions matching TRBD2. The clonotype comes from a human donor in good health. Material: blood. CDR3 region: CASSRSGRAYEQYF. The CDR3 bases are TGTGCCAGTAGTCGTAGCGGGAGGGCCTACGAGCAGTACTTC.